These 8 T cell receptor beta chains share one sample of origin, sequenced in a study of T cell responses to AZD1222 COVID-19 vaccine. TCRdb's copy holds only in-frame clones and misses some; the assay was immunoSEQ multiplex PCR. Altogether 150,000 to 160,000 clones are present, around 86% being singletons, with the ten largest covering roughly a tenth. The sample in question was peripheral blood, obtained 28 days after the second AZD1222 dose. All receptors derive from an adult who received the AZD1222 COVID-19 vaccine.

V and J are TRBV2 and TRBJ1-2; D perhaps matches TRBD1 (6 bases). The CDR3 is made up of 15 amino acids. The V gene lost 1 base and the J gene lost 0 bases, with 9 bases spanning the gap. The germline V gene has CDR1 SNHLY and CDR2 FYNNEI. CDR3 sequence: CASSEGGGANYGYTF. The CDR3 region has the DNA TGTGCCAGCAGTGAAGGAGGGGGAGCTAACTATGGCTACACCTTC. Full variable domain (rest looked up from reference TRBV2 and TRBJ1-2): EPEVTQTPSHQVTQMGQEVILRCVPISNHLYFYWYRQILGQKVEFLVSFYNNEISEKSEIFDDQFSVERPDGSNFTLKIRSTKLEDSAMYFCASSEGGGANYGYTFGSGTRLTVV.

The CDR3 sequence is CASRQRETYEQYF. Written as DNA, the CDR3 is TGTGCCAGCAGGCAGCGGGAGACCTACGAGCAGTACTTC. The genes are TRBV2 and TRBJ2-7; 8 nucleotides align to TRBD2. This CDR3 has 13 residues. The V gene end was trimmed by 6 bases and the J gene end by 2 bases; junction bases not matched to a gene: 3. The V gene's germline CDR1 is SNHLY and CDR2 FYNNEI. Looking up the rest from reference TRBV2 and TRBJ2-7 gives the full variable domain: EPEVTQTPSHQVTQMGQEVILRCVPISNHLYFYWYRQILGQKVEFLVSFYNNEISEKSEIFDDQFSVERPDGSNFTLKIRSTKLEDSAMYFCASRQRETYEQYFGPGTRLTVT.

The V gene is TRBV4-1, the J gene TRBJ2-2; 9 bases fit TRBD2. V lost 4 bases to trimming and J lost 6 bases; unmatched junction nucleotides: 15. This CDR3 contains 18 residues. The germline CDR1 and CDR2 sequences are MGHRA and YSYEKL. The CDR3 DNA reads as TGCGCCAGCAGCCCCCTAGGGCTAGCGGGATCTGGCGCCGGGGAGCTGTTTTTT. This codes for CASSPLGLAGSGAGELFF.

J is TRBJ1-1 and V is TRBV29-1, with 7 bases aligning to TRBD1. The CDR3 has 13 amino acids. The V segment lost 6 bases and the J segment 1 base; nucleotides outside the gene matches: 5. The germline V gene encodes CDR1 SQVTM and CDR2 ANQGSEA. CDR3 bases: TGCAGCGTAGTACAGGGGAGGAACACTGAAGCTTTCTTT. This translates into CSVVQGRNTEAFF.

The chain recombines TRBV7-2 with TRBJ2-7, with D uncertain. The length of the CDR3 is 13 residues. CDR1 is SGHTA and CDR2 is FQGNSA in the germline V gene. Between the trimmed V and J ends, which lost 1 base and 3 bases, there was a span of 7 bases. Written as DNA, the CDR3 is TGTGCCAGCAGCTTAGAGGGCCACTACGAGCAGTACTTC. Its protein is CASSLEGHYEQYF.

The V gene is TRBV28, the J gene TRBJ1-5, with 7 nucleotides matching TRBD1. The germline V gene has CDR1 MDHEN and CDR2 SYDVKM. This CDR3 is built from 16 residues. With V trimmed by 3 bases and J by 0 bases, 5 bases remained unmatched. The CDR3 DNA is TGTGCCAGCAGTTTTCACAGGGGTAATAGCAATCAGCCCCAGCATTTT. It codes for CASSFHRGNSNQPQHF. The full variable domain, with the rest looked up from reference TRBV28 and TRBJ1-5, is DVKVTQSSRYLVKRTGEKVFLECVQDMDHENMFWYRQDPGLGLRLIYFSYDVKMKEKGDIPEGYSVSREKKERFSLILESASTNQTSMYLCASSFHRGNSNQPQHFGDGTRLSIL.

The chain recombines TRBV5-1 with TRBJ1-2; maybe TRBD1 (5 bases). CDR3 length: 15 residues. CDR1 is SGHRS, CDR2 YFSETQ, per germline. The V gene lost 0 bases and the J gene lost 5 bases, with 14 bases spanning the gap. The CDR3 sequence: CASSLAPGPVYGYTF. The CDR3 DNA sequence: TGCGCCAGCAGCTTGGCCCCAGGGCCCGTATATGGCTACACCTTC.

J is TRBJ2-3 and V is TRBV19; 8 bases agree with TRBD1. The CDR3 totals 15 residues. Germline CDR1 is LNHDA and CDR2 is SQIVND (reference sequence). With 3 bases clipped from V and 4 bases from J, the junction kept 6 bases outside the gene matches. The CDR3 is CASSIGDRGSDTQYF. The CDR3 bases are TGTGCCAGTAGTATCGGAGACAGGGGATCAGATACGCAGTATTTT. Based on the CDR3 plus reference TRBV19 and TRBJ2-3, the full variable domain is DGGITQSPKYLFRKEGQNVTLSCEQNLNHDAMYWYRQDPGQGLRLIYYSQIVNDFQKGDIAEGYSVSREKKESFPLTVTSAQKNPTAFYLCASSIGDRGSDTQYFGPGTRLTVL.